These 29 T cell receptor beta chains came from one sample sequenced in a study of blood T cells in healthy people across ages. Alongside a J-beta primer mix, a sample-barcoded 5' primer served in a second PCR lasting about 7 to 11 cycles. TCRdb reanalysed the 5' RACE reads using MiXCR and keeps one entry per CDR3 protein. This table holds 1.5 million to 2 million distinct CDR3 sequences, 30% to 40% found once. What was sequenced was blood. The receptor source for this set is a human donor in good health.

V is TRBV3-1 and J is TRBJ2-3, with 8 nucleotides matching TRBD1. There are 17 residues in the CDR3. With 0 bases clipped from V and 0 bases from J, the junction kept 5 bases outside the gene matches. Germline loops: CDR1 LGHDT, CDR2 YNNKEL (reference sequence). The CDR3 reads CASSQDLRGPSTDTQYF. DNA for the CDR3: TGTGCCAGCAGCCAAGATCTCAGGGGGCCTAGCACAGATACGCAGTATTTT.

This clonotype has just one count. The gene calls are TRBV7-8 and TRBJ1-6; D is ambiguous. This CDR3 region has 14 residues. V lost 3 bases and J 3 bases, leaving 6 bases between the germline ends. The germline gives CDR1 SGHVS, CDR2 FQNEAQ. The CDR3 loop is CASSFDYYNSPLHF. The CDR3 nucleotides are TGTGCCAGCAGCTTTGACTACTATAATTCACCCCTCCACTTT.

The rearrangement joins TRBV7-2 to TRBJ2-5, with TRBD2 identical over 7 bases. V dropped 1 base and J dropped 3; count of bases not matched to a gene: 2. The CDR3 spans 14 residues. CDR1 and CDR2 (germline): SGHTA, FQGNSA. The CDR3 nucleotides are TGTGCCAGCAGCTTAGGGGGGGGGAAAGAGACCCAGTACTTC. It specifies CASSLGGGKETQYF. The full variable domain, rest sourced from reference TRBV7-2 and TRBJ2-5, is GAGVSQSPSNKVTEKGKDVELRCDPISGHTALYWYRQSLGQGLEFLIYFQGNSAPDKSGLPSDRFSAERTGGSVSTLTIQRTQQEDSAVYLCASSLGGGKETQYFGPGTRLLVL.

This sequence joins TRBV9 and TRBJ2-7, with no clear D. Trimming cost V 0 bases and J 4 bases, with 5 bases left between them. This CDR3 spans 12 amino acids. Germline assignment: CDR1 SGDLS and CDR2 YYNGEE. The CDR3 sequence: CASSVDLYEQYF. The CDR3, as DNA: TGTGCCAGCAGCGTAGACCTTTACGAGCAGTACTTC.

The chain recombines TRBV20-1 with TRBJ2-1; 15 nucleotides agree with TRBD2. Unmatched junction bases numbered 11, after V lost 5 bases and J lost 15 bases. This CDR3 contains 14 residues. Germline V gene lookup returns CDR1 DFQATT and CDR2 SNEGSKA (reference sequence). CDR3 region: CSAWGLAGGPARFF. The DNA for the CDR3 is TGCAGTGCTTGGGGACTAGCGGGGGGCCCGGCGCGGTTCTTC.

The rearrangement uses TRBV7-9 and TRBJ1-4; D unresolved. Deletions cut 5 bases from V and 7 bases from J, with 20 bases between. Germline CDR1 and CDR2: SEHNR and FQNEAQ (reference sequence). The CDR3 has 16 amino acids. The CDR3 sequence: CASSRPRGIGGEKLFF. DNA of the CDR3: TGTGCCAGCAGCCGTCCCCGCGGGATTGGTGGTGAAAAACTGTTTTTT.

The sample holds a few counts of this clonotype. The chain combines TRBV3-1 with TRBJ1-6; D unclear. The CDR3 is made up of 14 amino acids. With 1 base removed from V and 9 bases from J, the gap between germline ends came to 10 bases. Germline V gene lookup returns CDR1 LGHDT and CDR2 YNNKEL (reference sequence). CDR3 amino acids: CASSQGIKGSPLHF. As DNA, the CDR3 is TGTGCCAGCAGCCAAGGGATTAAGGGTTCACCCCTCCACTTT.

This clonotype turned up a few times. This chain uses TRBV5-1 with TRBJ1-1; weak D call: TRBD1 (6 bases). The length of the CDR3 is 20 residues. Germline lookup yields CDR1 SGHRS and CDR2 YFSETQ. Between the trimmed V and J ends, which lost 5 bases and 2 bases, there was a span of 31 bases. This CDR3 reads CASRDDGRGHWGAGNTEAFF. In DNA, the CDR3 is TGCGCCAGCAGGGACGACGGAAGGGGCCATTGGGGGGCCGGCAACACTGAAGCTTTCTTT. Full variable domain (remainder filled in from reference TRBV5-1 and TRBJ1-1): KAGVTQTPRYLIKTRGQQVTLSCSPISGHRSVSWYQQTPGQGLQFLFEYFSETQRNKGNFPGRFSGRQFSNSRSEMNVSTLELGDSALYLCASRDDGRGHWGAGNTEAFFGQGTRLTVV.

A few counts support this clonotype. V usage is TRBV7-8 and J usage is TRBJ2-3, with 9 bases lining up with TRBD1. Per germline, CDR1 SGHVS and CDR2 FQNEAQ. Trimming took 5 bases from V and 2 from J; bases not matched to a gene: 11. The CDR3 contains 17 residues. The DNA for the CDR3 is TGTGCCAGCAGCGGCACACAGGGGGCGGCACACACAGATACGCAGTATTTT. Its protein is CASSGTQGAAHTDTQYF.

On this clonotype itself: Germline and junction disagree at one end, which may indicate a read error. The CDR3 DNA reads TGTGTCAGCAGCCCAGGAGGGGACAGCGGGGAGCTGTTTTTT. It is translated as CVSSPGGDSGELFF. The rearrangement uses TRBV7-3 and TRBJ2-2; a weak D match, TRBD1 (7 bases). Per the germline V gene, CDR1 is SGHTA and CDR2 is FQGTGA. This CDR3 is built from 14 residues.

This clonotype appeared a single time. The gene calls are TRBV28 and TRBJ1-1; weak D call: TRBD1 (5 bases). The V and J ends lost 6 bases and 4 bases respectively, with 18 bases between them. The germline gives CDR1 MDHEN, CDR2 SYDVKM. There are 15 residues in the CDR3. The CDR3 sequence is CASREDTSASTEAFF. CDR3 in DNA: TGTGCCAGCAGGGAGGACACTTCAGCCTCCACTGAAGCTTTCTTT.

The chain is built from TRBV4-2 and TRBJ1-5; TRBD1 aligns across 8 bases. The ends lost 0 bases at V and 7 bases at J; junction bases unmatched: 8. The germline V gene has CDR1 LGHNA and CDR2 YNFKEQ. This CDR3 is 16 amino acids long. CDR3 amino acids: CASSQERGTGGQPQHF. In DNA, the CDR3 is TGTGCCAGCAGCCAAGAAAGGGGGACAGGTGGACAGCCCCAGCATTTT.

V is TRBV12-3 or TRBV12-4 and J is TRBJ2-3, with D hard to call. Trimming stripped 6 bases from V and 3 bases from J, with 16 bases between. CDR3 length: 15 residues. This CDR3 reads CASRFRKGSTDTQYF. Here the CDR3 DNA reads TGTGCCAGCAGGTTTAGGAAGGGTTCTACAGATACGCAGTATTTT.

This clonotype was detected a few times. The chain combines TRBV20-1 with TRBJ1-2, with TRBD1 matching over 7 bases. J was trimmed by 8 bases and V by 5 bases; bases with no gene match: 14. The CDR3 runs to 14 residues. Looked up from germline, CDR1 is DFQATT and CDR2 is SNEGSKA (reference sequence). The CDR3 DNA is TGCAGTGCTCCAAAGTCCACGACAGGGTCCGGCTACACCTTC. Protein: CSAPKSTTGSGYTF.

The V and J genes are TRBV7-2 and TRBJ2-3; possible D gene TRBD2, 5 bases. Germline loops: CDR1 SGHTA, CDR2 FQGNSA. The CDR3 consists of 15 residues. V was trimmed by 1 base and J by 7 bases, leaving 15 bases between them. The CDR3 bases are TGTGCCAGCAGCTTAGTTCGGGGTAGCGCCTATACGCAGTATTTT. It translates to CASSLVRGSAYTQYF.

This clonotype appeared many times. At one end, the junction sequence differs from germline, possibly due to a read error. V is TRBV5-1 and J is TRBJ2-3; either TRBD1 or TRBD2 may supply D (6 bases each). The length of the CDR3 is 15 residues. Germline loops: CDR1 SGHRS, CDR2 YFSETQ. The CDR3: CASSLGGLSTDTQYF. The DNA of the CDR3 is TGTGCCAGCAGTCTAGGGGGGCTTAGCACAGATACGCAGTATTTT.

The genes are TRBV2 and TRBJ2-5; 7 bases align to TRBD2. The J call may be incorrect, as the DNA end agrees better with TRBJ2-7. The CDR3 runs to 12 residues. Germline values: CDR1 SNHLY, CDR2 FYNNEI. For the CDR3, the DNA is TGTGCCAGCCGACTAGCACGGGTCGAGCAGTACTTC. Translation: CASRLARVEQYF.

The J gene is TRBJ2-7, the V gene TRBV29-1, with 7 bases matching TRBD1. Trimming at V came to 6 bases and at J to 2 bases, leaving 10 bases not matched to a gene. The CDR3 runs 14 residues. Germline CDR1 and CDR2: SQVTM and ANQGSEA. The chain's CDR3 is CSVSGRGLTYEQYF. In DNA, the CDR3 is TGCAGCGTCTCCGGCAGGGGGTTGACCTACGAGCAGTACTTC.

This chain links TRBV6-2 or TRBV6-3 with TRBJ1-2; D remains unclear. V was cut by 2 bases and J by 4 bases, with 8 bases left in between. This CDR3 comprises 13 residues. Germline CDR1 reads MNHEY; CDR2 reads SVGEGT. Here the CDR3 DNA reads TGTGCCAGCAGTTACGGTCAGTTCTATGGCTACACCTTC. Translating it yields CASSYGQFYGYTF.

The chain uses TRBV5-1 and TRBJ1-6, with 8 bases identical to TRBD1. This CDR3 has 15 residues. J gave up 3 bases and V 6 bases, and 5 bases lay outside the gene matches. Per germline, CDR1 SGHRS and CDR2 YFSETQ. CDR3 region: CASKDRVNYNSPLHF. The CDR3 DNA sequence: TGCGCCAGCAAGGACAGGGTGAACTATAATTCACCCCTCCACTTT.

A few counts support this clonotype. The gene calls are TRBV15 and TRBJ2-6; D is unresolved. Deletions cut 0 bases from V and 3 bases from J, with 12 bases between. This CDR3 has 17 residues. The V gene's germline CDR1 is LNHNV and CDR2 YYDKDF (reference sequence). The CDR3 DNA reads TGTGCCACCAGCAGAGATAAGGGTCTGGGTGGGGCCAACGTCCTGACTTTC. Translation: CATSRDKGLGGANVLTF.

This clonotype was observed a handful of times. DNA of the CDR3: TGTGCCAGCAGTTACTCGAAAGAGACTGGGGCGGAGACCCAGTACTTC. Translation gives CASSYSKETGAETQYF. The chain joins TRBV6-5 to TRBJ2-5, with D maybe TRBD1 (5 bases). Germline loops: CDR1 MNHEY, CDR2 SVGAGI. The CDR3 is 16 residues long. Trimming shortened V by 0 bases and J by 5 bases, and 16 bases separated the two germline ends.

This clonotype was observed at least ten times. The V call is TRBV10-3, the J call TRBJ2-4; D might be TRBD2 (5 bases). The CDR3 covers 11 residues. Trimming shortened V by 11 bases and J by 7 bases, and 12 bases separated the two germline ends. Germline assignment: CDR1 ENHRY and CDR2 SYGVKD. The CDR3 DNA is TGTGCCGCGGGTGTTGGGAACATTCAGTACTTC. Translated, it gives CAAGVGNIQYF.

This clonotype turned up a few times. The rearrangement uses TRBV28 and TRBJ2-7, with 8 bases lining up with TRBD1. With V trimmed by 6 bases and J by 0 bases, 7 bases remained unmatched. Per the germline V gene, CDR1 is MDHEN and CDR2 is SYDVKM. The CDR3 spans 15 residues. CDR3 region: CASSPTGGNSYEQYF. CDR3 bases: TGTGCCAGCAGCCCTACAGGGGGTAACTCCTACGAGCAGTACTTC.

This clonotype has only a few counts. The V and J genes are TRBV29-1 and TRBJ2-1; TRBD1 agrees at 7 bases. J gave up 8 bases and V 3 bases, and 4 bases lay outside the gene matches. The CDR3 sequence is 12 residues long. In germline, CDR1 is SQVTM, CDR2 ANQGSEA. The CDR3 is CSVDDRVYEQFF. CDR3 DNA: TGCAGCGTTGACGACAGGGTCTATGAGCAGTTCTTC.

Turning to this clonotype: This CDR3 fails to terminate in the conserved phenylalanine or tryptophan, so it likely reflects a read error. The chain carries TRBV29-1 and TRBJ2-5; TRBD1 is a possible D gene (5 bases). Germline-derived CDR1 and CDR2 are SQVTM and ANQGSEA. This CDR3 contains 13 residues. The ends were cut back, 4 bases at V and 4 bases at J, with 13 bases in the middle. CDR3 sequence reads: CSVVGAGRETQYC. The CDR3 coding sequence is TGCAGCGTTGTAGGGGCCGGACGAGAGACCCAGTACTGC.

There are a few counts of this clonotype. The chain links TRBV10-3 to TRBJ1-2, with D perhaps matching TRBD1 (6 bases). The CDR3 runs to 16 residues. In germline, CDR1 is ENHRY, CDR2 SYGVKD. Between the trimmed V and J ends, which lost 0 bases and 5 bases, there was a span of 16 bases. CDR3 DNA sequence: TGTGCCATCAGTGAGTCGGGGGGACAAAGGCAGTATGGCTACACCTTC. Residues: CAISESGGQRQYGYTF.

The chain couples TRBV12-5 to TRBJ1-1; D unresolved. V was cut by 4 bases and J by 5 bases, with 11 bases left in between. Germline loops: CDR1 LGHNT, CDR2 FRNRAP. The CDR3 has 13 amino acids. CDR3 DNA sequence: TGTGCTAGTGGTTCTAGGGTGGGGACTGAAGCTTTCTTT. Translation gives CASGSRVGTEAFF.

This clonotype was seen a few times. The chain combines TRBV5-1 with TRBJ1-1, with 7 bases identical to TRBD1. The length of the CDR3 is 17 residues. V lost 0 bases, J lost 0 bases, and 8 bases stayed unmatched. Germline CDR1 SGHRS, CDR2 YFSETQ. The CDR3 is CASSLGRAGTVNTEAFF. The DNA of the CDR3 is TGCGCCAGCAGCTTGGGGAGGGCCGGGACAGTGAACACTGAAGCTTTCTTT.